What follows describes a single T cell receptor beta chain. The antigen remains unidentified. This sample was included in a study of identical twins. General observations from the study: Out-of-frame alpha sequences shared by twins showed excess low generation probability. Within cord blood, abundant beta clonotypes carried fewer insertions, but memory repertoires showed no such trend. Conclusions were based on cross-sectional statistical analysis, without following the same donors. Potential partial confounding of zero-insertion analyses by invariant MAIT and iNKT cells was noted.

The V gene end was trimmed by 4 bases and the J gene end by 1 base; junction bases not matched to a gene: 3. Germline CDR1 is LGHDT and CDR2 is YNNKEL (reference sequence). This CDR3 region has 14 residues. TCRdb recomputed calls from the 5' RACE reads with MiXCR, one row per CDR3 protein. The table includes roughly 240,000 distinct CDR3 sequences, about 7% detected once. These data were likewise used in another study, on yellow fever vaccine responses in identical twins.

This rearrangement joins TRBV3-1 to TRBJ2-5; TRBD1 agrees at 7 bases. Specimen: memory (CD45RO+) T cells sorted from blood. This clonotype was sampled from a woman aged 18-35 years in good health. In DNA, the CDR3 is TGTGCCAGCAGCCGAAGGACAGGCCAAGAGACCCAGTACTTC. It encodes CASSRRTGQETQYF.